The present T cell receptor (beta chain) was sequenced within a study of blood T cell repertoires in COVID-19. Study background: Acute-phase and convalescent COVID-19 samples originated in the United States, Italy and Spain. PBMCs, B-cell-depleted T cells, or T cells were the source of the cDNA or gDNA that made up the material.

Authors' processing steps: Nucleated cell counts were estimated from reference gene primer amplification. Profiling relied on immunoSEQ multiplex PCR, and the TCRdb table lists in-frame clones only, not all of them. V, J and clone size derive from that table, while D and trimming were established from the DNA sequence. The sample records roughly 31,000 clones, more than 80% being singletons. The V gene end was trimmed by 4 bases and the J gene end by 9 bases; junction bases not matched to a gene: 12. The CDR3 has 15 residues. Germline V gene sequence: CDR1 LGHDT, CDR2 YNNKEL (reference sequence). Sequencing was carried out using peripheral blood. This sequence originates from a man aged 60 to 75 with acute or convalescent COVID-19. The chain employs TRBV3-1 (or the pseudogene TRBV3-2) and TRBJ1-3, with TRBD1 matching 7 bases. The CDR3 bases are TGTGCCAGCAGCCGTAACAGGGGAGGTTCGGGCACCATATATTTT. It yields the protein CASSRNRGGSGTIYF.